These 3 T cell receptor beta chains were all obtained from the same sample, sequenced in a study of T cells in tuberculosis. Measured with immunoSEQ multiplex PCR; TCRdb has only the in-frame clones, and not every one. The top ten clones hold 9.5% to 15% of a sample with 61,000 or so clones, 80% to 85% of them seen once. Cells were sorted from thawed PBMC rested overnight and stained with GMM-loaded CD1B tetramer, viability dye and anti-CD3. The CD1B tetramers carried C32 glucose monomycolate purified from Rhodococcus equi. The sequenced material came from CD1b-GMM tetramer-negative cells sorted from PBMCs. All receptors derive from an adult woman with latent tuberculosis.

CDR3 loop: CASSPVGSAGQPQHF. DNA for the CDR3: TGTGCCAGCAGCCCCGTCGGGTCTGCGGGGCAGCCCCAGCATTTT. This chain joins TRBV11-2 and TRBJ1-5; D call uncertain. Trimming removed 5 bases from V and 7 bases from J, with 18 bases in between. The CDR3 consists of 15 residues. Germline V gene lookup returns CDR1 SGHAT and CDR2 FQNNGV.

This chain links TRBV18 with TRBJ2-1; D is unresolved. Germline CDR1 reads KGHSH; CDR2 reads LQKENI. The germline V and J ends were trimmed by 6 bases and 0 bases, with 12 bases remaining between them. The CDR3 runs 15 residues. The CDR3 sequence: CASSTSATSYNEQFF. DNA for the CDR3: TGTGCCAGCTCCACGAGCGCGACCTCCTACAATGAGCAGTTCTTC. The entire variable domain, with the rest obtained from reference TRBV18 and TRBJ2-1, is as follows: NAGVMQNPRHLVRRRGQEARLRCSPMKGHSHVYWYRQLPEEGLKFMVYLQKENIIDESGMPKERFSAEFPKEGPSILRIQQVVRGDSAAYFCASSTSATSYNEQFFGPGTRLTVL.

This clone was detected only a few times. This sequence joins TRBV7-8 and TRBJ2-3, with 14 bases aligning to TRBD2. This CDR3 comprises 18 residues. CDR1 SGHVS and CDR2 FQNEAQ come from the germline V gene. The J segment lost 2 bases and the V segment lost 4 bases, leaving 8 bases of the junction unmatched. CDR3 residues: CASSSLQTSGGATDTQYF. The CDR3 coding sequence is TGTGCCAGCAGCTCCCTCCAGACTAGCGGGGGGGCCACAGATACGCAGTATTTT. The full variable domain, completed using reference TRBV7-8 and TRBJ2-3, is GAGVSQSPRYKVAKRGQDVALRCDPISGHVSLFWYQQALGQGPEFLTYFQNEAQLDKSGLPSDRFFAERPEGSVSTLKIQRTQQEDSAVYLCASSSLQTSGGATDTQYFGPGTRLTVL.